This TCR beta chain originates from a study of radiotherapy plus CTLA-4 blockade in lung cancer. Whole-study results and caveats: After treatment with radiotherapy plus ipilimumab, TCR clones that came from the tumor expanded in blood.

As for this clone: The antigen is undetermined.

TCRdb's table, derived via immunoSEQ multiplex PCR, lists solely in-frame clones and lacks some. This table has 35,000 to 40,000 clones, about 86% appearing once. The CDR3 loop spans 13 amino acids. CDR1 and CDR2 (germline): MDHEN, SYDVKM. The V end lost 2 bases, the J end lost 7 bases, and 11 bases lay between the germline ends. The J gene is TRBJ1-1, the V gene TRBV28; D is unclear. This sequence was found in a human donor with non-small cell lung cancer whose response to radiotherapy plus ipilimumab could not be evaluated. The input for sequencing was peripheral blood, taken from a patient treated with radiotherapy plus ipilimumab. DNA of the CDR3: TGTGCCAGCAGTTTAGGGCGTTTGAGTGAAGCTTTCTTT. Amino acids: CASSLGRLSEAFF.